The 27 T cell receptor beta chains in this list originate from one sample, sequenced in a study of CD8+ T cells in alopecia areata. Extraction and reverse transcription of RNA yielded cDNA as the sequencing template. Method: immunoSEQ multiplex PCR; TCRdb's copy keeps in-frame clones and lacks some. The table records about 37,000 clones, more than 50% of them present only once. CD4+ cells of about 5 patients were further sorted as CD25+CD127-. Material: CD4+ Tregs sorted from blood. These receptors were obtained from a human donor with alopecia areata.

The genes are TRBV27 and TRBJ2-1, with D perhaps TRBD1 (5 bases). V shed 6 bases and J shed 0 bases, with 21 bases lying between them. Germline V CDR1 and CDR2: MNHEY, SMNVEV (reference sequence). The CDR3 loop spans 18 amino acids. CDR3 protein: CASRDPLGKGNSYNEQFF. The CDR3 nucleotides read TGTGCCAGCAGAGACCCATTGGGGAAGGGGAACTCCTACAATGAGCAGTTCTTC.

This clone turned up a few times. The CDR3 protein is CASMSRGPSYEQYF. CDR3 DNA: TGTGCCAGCATGTCGCGGGGGCCCTCCTACGAGCAGTACTTC. The chain combines TRBV25-1 with TRBJ2-7, with TRBD2 as a possible D gene (7 bases). The CDR3 contains 14 residues. V lost 7 bases, J lost 0 bases, and 13 bases lay in between. CDR1 is MGHDK, CDR2 SYGVNS, per germline.

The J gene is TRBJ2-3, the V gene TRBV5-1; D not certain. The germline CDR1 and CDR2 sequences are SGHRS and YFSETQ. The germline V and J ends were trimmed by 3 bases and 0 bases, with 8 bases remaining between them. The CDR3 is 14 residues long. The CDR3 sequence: CASSSLASTDTQYF. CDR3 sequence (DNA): TGCGCCAGCAGCTCCTTAGCTAGCACAGATACGCAGTATTTT.

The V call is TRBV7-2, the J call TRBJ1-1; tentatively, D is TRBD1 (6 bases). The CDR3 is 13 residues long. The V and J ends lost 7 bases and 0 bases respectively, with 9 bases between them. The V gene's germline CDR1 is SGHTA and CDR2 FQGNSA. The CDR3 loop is CASKGQLNTEAFF. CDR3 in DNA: TGTGCCAGCAAAGGACAGCTGAACACTGAAGCTTTCTTT. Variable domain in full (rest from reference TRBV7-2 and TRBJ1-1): GAGVSQSPSNKVTEKGKDVELRCDPISGHTALYWYRQSLGQGLEFLIYFQGNSAPDKSGLPSDRFSAERTGGSVSTLTIQRTQQEDSAVYLCASKGQLNTEAFFGQGTRLTVV.

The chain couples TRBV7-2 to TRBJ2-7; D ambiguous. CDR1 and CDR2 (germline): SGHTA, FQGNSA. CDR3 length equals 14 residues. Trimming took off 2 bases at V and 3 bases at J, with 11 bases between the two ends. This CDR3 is CASSLLGQNYEQYF. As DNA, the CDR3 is TGTGCCAGCAGCTTACTCGGCCAAAACTACGAGCAGTACTTC.

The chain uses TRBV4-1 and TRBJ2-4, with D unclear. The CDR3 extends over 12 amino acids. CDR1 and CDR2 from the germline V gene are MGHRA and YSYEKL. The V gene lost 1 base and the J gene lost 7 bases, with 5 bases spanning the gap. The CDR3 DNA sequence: TGCGCCAGCAGCCAAGCGAGGAACATTCAGTACTTC. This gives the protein CASSQARNIQYF.

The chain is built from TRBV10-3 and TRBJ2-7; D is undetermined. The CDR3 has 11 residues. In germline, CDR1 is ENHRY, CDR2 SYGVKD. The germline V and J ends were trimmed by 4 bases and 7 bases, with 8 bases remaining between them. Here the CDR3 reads CAISGAAEQYF. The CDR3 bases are TGTGCCATCAGTGGGGCTGCTGAGCAGTACTTC.

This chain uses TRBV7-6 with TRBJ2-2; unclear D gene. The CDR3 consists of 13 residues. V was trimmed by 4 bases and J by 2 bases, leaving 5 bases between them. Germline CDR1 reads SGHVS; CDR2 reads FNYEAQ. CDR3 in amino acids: CASSWGNTGELFF. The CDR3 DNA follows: TGTGCCAGCAGCTGGGGAAACACCGGGGAGCTGTTTTTT.

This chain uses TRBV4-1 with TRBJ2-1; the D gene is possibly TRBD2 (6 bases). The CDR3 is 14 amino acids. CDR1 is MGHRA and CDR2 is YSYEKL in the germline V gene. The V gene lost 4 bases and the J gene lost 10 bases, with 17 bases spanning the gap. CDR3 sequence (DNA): TGCGCCAGCAGCCTTCGGGACTTCCTGGGCGAGCAGTTCTTC. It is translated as CASSLRDFLGEQFF.

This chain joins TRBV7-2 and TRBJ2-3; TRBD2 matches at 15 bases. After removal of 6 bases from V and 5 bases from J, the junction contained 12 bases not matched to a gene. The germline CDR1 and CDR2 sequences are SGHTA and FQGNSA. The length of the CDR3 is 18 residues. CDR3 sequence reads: CASSQPGLAGGPGDTQYF. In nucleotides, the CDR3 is TGTGCCAGCAGTCAACCCGGACTAGCGGGAGGGCCCGGAGATACGCAGTATTTT.

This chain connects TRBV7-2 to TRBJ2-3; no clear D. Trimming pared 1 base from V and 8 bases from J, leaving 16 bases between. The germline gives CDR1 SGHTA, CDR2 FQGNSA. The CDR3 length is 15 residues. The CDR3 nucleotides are TGTGCCAGCAGCTTAGATCGTCAATTCTCGGGTACGCAGTATTTT. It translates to CASSLDRQFSGTQYF.

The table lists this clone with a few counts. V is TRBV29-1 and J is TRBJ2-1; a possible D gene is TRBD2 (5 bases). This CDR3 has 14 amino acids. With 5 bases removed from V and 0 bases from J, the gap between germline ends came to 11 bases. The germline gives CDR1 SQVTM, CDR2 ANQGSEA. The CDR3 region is CSVRSGSSYNEQFF. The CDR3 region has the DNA TGCAGCGTTAGGAGCGGCAGCTCCTACAATGAGCAGTTCTTC.

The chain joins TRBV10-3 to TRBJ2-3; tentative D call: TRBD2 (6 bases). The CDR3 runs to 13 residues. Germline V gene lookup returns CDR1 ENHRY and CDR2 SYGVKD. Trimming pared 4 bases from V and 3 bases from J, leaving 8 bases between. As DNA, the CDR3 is TGTGCCATCAGTGGGGCGGGGACAGATACGCAGTATTTT. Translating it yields CAISGAGTDTQYF.

The CDR3 region is CASSLGGGMNTEAFF. CDR3 DNA sequence: TGTGCCAGCAGCTTAGGAGGTGGGATGAACACTGAAGCTTTCTTT. This chain uses TRBV7-2 with TRBJ1-1, with D uncertain. Trimming left V 1 base short and J 0 bases short, with 9 bases between. Germline-derived CDR1 and CDR2 are SGHTA and FQGNSA. This CDR3 is 15 amino acids long.

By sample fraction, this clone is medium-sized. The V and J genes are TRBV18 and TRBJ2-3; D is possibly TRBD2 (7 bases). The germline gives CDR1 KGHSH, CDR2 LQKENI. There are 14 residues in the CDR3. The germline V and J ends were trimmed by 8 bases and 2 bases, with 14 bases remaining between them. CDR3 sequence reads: CASVRGGATDTQYF. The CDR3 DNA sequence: TGTGCCAGCGTACGAGGGGGGGCCACAGATACGCAGTATTTT.

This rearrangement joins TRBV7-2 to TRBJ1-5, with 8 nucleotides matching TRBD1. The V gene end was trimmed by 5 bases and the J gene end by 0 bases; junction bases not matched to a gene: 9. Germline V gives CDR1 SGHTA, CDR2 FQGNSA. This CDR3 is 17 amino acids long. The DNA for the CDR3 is TGTGCCAGCAGCCATCGAGGACAGGGCTATAGCAATCAGCCCCAGCATTTT. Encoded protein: CASSHRGQGYSNQPQHF. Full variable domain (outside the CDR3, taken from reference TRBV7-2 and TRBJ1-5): GAGVSQSPSNKVTEKGKDVELRCDPISGHTALYWYRQSLGQGLEFLIYFQGNSAPDKSGLPSDRFSAERTGGSVSTLTIQRTQQEDSAVYLCASSHRGQGYSNQPQHFGDGTRLSIL.

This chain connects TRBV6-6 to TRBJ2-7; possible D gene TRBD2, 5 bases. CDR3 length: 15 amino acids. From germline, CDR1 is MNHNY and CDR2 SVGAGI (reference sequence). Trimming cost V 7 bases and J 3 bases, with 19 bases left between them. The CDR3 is CASIRGGLVNYEQYF. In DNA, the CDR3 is TGTGCCAGCATTCGAGGTGGACTGGTTAACTACGAGCAGTACTTC.

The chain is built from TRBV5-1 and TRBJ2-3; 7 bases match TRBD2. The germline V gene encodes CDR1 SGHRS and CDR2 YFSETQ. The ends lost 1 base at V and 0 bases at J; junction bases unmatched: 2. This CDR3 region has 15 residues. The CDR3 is CASSLISGSTDTQYF. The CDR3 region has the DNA TGCGCCAGCAGCTTGATTAGCGGGAGCACAGATACGCAGTATTTT.

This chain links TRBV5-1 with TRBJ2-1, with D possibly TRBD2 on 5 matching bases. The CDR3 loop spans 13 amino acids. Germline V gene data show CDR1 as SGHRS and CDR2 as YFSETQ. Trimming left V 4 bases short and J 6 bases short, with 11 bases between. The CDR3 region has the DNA TGCGCCAGCAGCCTAACTAGTCGCAATGAGCAGTTCTTC. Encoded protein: CASSLTSRNEQFF.

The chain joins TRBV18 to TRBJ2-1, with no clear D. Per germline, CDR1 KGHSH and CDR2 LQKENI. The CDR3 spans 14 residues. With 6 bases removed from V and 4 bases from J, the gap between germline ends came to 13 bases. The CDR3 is CASSPLIMYNEQFF. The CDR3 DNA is TGTGCCAGCTCGCCCCTTATAATGTACAATGAGCAGTTCTTC.

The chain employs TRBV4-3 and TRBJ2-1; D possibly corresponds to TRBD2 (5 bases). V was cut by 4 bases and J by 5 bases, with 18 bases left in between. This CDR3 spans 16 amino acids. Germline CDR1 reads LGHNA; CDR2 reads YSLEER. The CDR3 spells CASSPFGAAQNNEQFF. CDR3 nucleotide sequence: TGCGCCAGCAGCCCTTTTGGAGCGGCACAGAACAATGAGCAGTTCTTC.

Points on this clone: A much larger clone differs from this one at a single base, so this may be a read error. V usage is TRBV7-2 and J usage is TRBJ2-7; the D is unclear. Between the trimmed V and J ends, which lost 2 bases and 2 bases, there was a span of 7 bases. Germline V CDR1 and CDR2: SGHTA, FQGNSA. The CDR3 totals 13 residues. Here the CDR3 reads CASSLRAAYEQYF. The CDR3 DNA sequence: TGTGCCAGCAGCTTACGGGCAGCCTACGAGCAGTACTTC.

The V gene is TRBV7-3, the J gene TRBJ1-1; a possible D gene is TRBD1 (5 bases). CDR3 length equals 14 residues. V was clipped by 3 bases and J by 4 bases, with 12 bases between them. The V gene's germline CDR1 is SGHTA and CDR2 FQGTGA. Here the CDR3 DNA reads TGTGCCAGCAGCTTCGACAGTCTTAGCACTGAAGCTTTCTTT. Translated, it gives CASSFDSLSTEAFF. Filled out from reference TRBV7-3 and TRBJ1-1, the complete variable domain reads GAGVSQTPSNKVTEKGKYVELRCDPISGHTALYWYRQSLGQGPEFLIYFQGTGAADDSGLPNDRFFAVRPEGSVSTLKIQRTERGDSAVYLCASSFDSLSTEAFFGQGTRLTVV.

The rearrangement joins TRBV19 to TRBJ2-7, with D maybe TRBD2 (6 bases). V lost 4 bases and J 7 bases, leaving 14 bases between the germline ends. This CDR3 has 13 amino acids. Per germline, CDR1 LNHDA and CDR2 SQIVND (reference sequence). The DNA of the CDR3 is TGTGCCAGTAGTACTACCGACGGGGGTGAGCAGTACTTC. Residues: CASSTTDGGEQYF.

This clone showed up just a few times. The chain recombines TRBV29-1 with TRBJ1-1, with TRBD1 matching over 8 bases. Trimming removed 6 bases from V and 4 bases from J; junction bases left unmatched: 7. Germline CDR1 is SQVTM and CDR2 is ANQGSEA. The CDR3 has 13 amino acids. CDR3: CSVWTGIVTEAFF. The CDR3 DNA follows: TGCAGCGTCTGGACAGGGATAGTCACTGAAGCTTTCTTT.

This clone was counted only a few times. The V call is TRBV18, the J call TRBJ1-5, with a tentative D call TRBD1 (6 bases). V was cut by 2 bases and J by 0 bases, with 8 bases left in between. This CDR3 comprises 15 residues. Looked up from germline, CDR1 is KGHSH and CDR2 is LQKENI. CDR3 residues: CASSPTGNSNQPQHF. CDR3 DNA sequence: TGTGCCAGCTCACCAACAGGGAATAGCAATCAGCCCCAGCATTTT.

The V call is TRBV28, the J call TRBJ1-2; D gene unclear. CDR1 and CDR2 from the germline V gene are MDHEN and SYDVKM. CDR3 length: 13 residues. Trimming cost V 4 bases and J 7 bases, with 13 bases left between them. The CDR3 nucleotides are TGTGCCAGCAGTTCCCCGAACGAAAGTGGCTACACCTTC. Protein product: CASSSPNESGYTF.